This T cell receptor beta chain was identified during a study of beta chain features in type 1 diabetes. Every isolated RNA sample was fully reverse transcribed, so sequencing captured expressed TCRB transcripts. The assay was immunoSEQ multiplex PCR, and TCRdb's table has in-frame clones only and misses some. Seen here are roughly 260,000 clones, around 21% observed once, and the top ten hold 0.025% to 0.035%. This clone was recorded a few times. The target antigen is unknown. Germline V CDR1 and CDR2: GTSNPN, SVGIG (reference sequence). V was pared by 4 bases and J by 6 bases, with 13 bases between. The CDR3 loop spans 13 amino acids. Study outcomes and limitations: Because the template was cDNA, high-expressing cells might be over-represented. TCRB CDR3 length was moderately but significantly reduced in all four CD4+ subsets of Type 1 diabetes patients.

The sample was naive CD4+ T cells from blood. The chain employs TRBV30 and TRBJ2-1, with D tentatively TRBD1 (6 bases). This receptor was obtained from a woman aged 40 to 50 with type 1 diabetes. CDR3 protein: CAWTTGTPNEQFF. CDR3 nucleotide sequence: TGTGCCTGGACCACCGGGACACCCAATGAGCAGTTCTTC.